A selection of T cell receptor beta chains follows, all from one sample in a study of T cell changes during pregnancy in multiple sclerosis. Assay used: immunoSEQ multiplex PCR; TCRdb lists only in-frame clones, some missing. Of about 38,000 clones listed, about 92% are singletons. Specimen: CD8+ T cells from peripheral blood mononuclear cells, collected in the third trimester of pregnancy. The receptors were sampled from a female donor with multiple sclerosis, enrolled in a pregnancy study. The CDR3 runs from the conserved cysteine through the conserved F or W. Fields, in order: clone size, V gene, J gene, CDR3 length, CDR3 protein. Only some rows state a clone size, as once, few, many or a class for expanded clones.

clone size: -
V gene: TRBV6-1
J gene: TRBJ1-5
CDR3 length: 15
CDR3 protein: CASSDFAGLNQPQHF

clone size: -
V gene: TRBV14
J gene: TRBJ1-2
CDR3 length: 15
CDR3 protein: CASSQAPGRGYGYTF

clone size: -
V gene: TRBV5-6
J gene: TRBJ2-7
CDR3 length: 15
CDR3 protein: CASSFGTGGAYEQYF

clone size: -
V gene: TRBV4-1
J gene: TRBJ2-7
CDR3 length: 12
CDR3 protein: CASSATGIEQYF

clone size: -
V gene: TRBV29-1
J gene: TRBJ1-2
CDR3 length: 15
CDR3 protein: CSVEELDRTNYGYTF

clone size: -
V gene: TRBV19
J gene: TRBJ1-5
CDR3 length: 15
CDR3 protein: CASSVDRGRAQPQHF

clone size: -
V gene: TRBV6-5
J gene: TRBJ2-3
CDR3 length: 15
CDR3 protein: CASTLVSGGADTQYF

clone size: -
V gene: TRBV27
J gene: TRBJ2-7
CDR3 length: 14
CDR3 protein: CASSPEQGYHEQYF

clone size: -
V gene: TRBV7-9
J gene: TRBJ2-3
CDR3 length: 14
CDR3 protein: CASSKRGTADTQYF

clone size: -
V gene: TRBV5-4
J gene: TRBJ2-1
CDR3 length: 15
CDR3 protein: CATREEGTMWDEQFF

clone size: -
V gene: TRBV6-1
J gene: TRBJ2-7
CDR3 length: 14
CDR3 protein: CATGTSGSSYEQYF

clone size: once
V gene: TRBV13
J gene: TRBJ2-4
CDR3 length: 15
CDR3 protein: CASRRQEVAKNIQYF

clone size: few
V gene: TRBV29-1
J gene: TRBJ2-1
CDR3 length: 13
CDR3 protein: CSVTWTSGGHLFF

clone size: -
V gene: TRBV5-6
J gene: TRBJ1-1
CDR3 length: 13
CDR3 protein: CASSLGAGSEAFF

clone size: -
V gene: TRBV5-4
J gene: TRBJ1-1
CDR3 length: 14
CDR3 protein: CASSMGTGRTEAFF

clone size: -
V gene: TRBV5-1
J gene: TRBJ1-1
CDR3 length: 13
CDR3 protein: CASRWGENTEAFF

clone size: -
V gene: TRBV19
J gene: TRBJ1-1
CDR3 length: 15
CDR3 protein: CASSMDSPMNTEAFF

clone size: -
V gene: TRBV2
J gene: TRBJ1-5
CDR3 length: 15
CDR3 protein: CASTGQGVINQPQHF

clone size: -
V gene: TRBV10-3
J gene: TRBJ2-1
CDR3 length: 18
CDR3 protein: CAISESWLGRGLYNEQFF

clone size: -
V gene: TRBV7-3
J gene: TRBJ1-6
CDR3 length: 14
CDR3 protein: CASSTHSGNSPLHF

clone size: once
V gene: TRBV19
J gene: TRBJ2-7
CDR3 length: 14
CDR3 protein: CASSSWTGRWEQYF

clone size: -
V gene: TRBV5-1
J gene: TRBJ2-7
CDR3 length: 13
CDR3 protein: CASSFGSSYEQYF